This T cell receptor (beta chain) was observed in a study of T cell changes during pregnancy in multiple sclerosis. Repertoires were generated with immunoSEQ multiplex PCR, while TCRdb's copy carries only in-frame clones and drops some. The sample consists of approximately 61,000 clones, 70% to 90% of them appearing once. Germline CDR1 and CDR2: MGHRA and YSYEKL. This CDR3 comprises 16 residues. The junction had 7 bases not matched to a gene; V was cut back by 4 bases and J by 3 bases. The V and J genes are TRBV4-1 and TRBJ2-1, with 9 bases identical to TRBD2. The TCR was taken from a female donor with multiple sclerosis, enrolled in a pregnancy study. Sequenced here: peripheral blood, sampled in the first trimester of pregnancy. CDR3 nucleotide sequence: TGCGCCAGCAGCCGCAGGACTAGCGAGTTCTACAATGAGCAGTTCTTC. Encoded protein: CASSRRTSEFYNEQFF.